This paragraph covers one T cell receptor (beta chain) sequence. The antigen remains undetermined. This sample stems from a study of CD8+CD57+ T cells in acquired aplastic anemia. Study as a whole: DNA from sorted CD4+ and CD8+ cells averaged approximately 3.2 ug. Healthy donors yielded around 10 million CD4+ cell reads on average. Study results and limitations: The study identified twenty-nine CD8+ CDR3 sequences shared by patients and controls. Controls and patients did not differ significantly in CD8+ Simpson's diversity.

TCR beta VDJ and CDR3 profiles were obtained from a genomic DNA template. TCRdb analysed the reads with MiXCR anew, one entry per CDR3 protein. Among around 150,000 distinct CDR3 sequences listed, roughly 45% were seen once. The ends were cut back, 3 bases at V and 2 bases at J, with 10 bases in the middle. Germline CDR1 ENHRY, CDR2 SYGVKD. There are 14 residues in the CDR3. Sequenced input: sorted CD4+, CD8+, or CD8+CD57+ T cells (not recorded which) from PBMCs. The source is a human donor in good health. The chain couples TRBV10-3 to TRBJ1-2; no reliable D call. DNA for the CDR3: TGTGCCATCAGTGATGGCAGCGCGAACTATGGCTACACCTTC. It codes for CAISDGSANYGYTF.